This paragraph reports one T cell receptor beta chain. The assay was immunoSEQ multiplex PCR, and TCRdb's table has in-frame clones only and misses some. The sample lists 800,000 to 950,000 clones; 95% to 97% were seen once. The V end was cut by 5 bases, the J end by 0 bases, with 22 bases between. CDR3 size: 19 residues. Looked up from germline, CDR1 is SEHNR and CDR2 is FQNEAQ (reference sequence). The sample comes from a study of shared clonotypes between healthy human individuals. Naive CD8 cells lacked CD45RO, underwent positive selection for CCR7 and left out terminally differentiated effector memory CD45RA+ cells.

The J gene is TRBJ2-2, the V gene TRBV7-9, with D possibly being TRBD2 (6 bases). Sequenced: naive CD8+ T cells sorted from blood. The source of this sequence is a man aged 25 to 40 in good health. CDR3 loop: CASSAQPWDFHANTGELFF. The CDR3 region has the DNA TGTGCCAGCAGCGCACAACCCTGGGACTTTCACGCGAACACCGGGGAGCTGTTTTTT.